The clone carrying this T cell receptor (beta chain) was seen only once. The data are from a study of cytotoxic CD8 clonotypes in ibrutinib-treated CLL. At the level of the study: The patients, under 13 relapsed/refractory and roughly 15 treatment-naive, included around 17 who were IGHV unmutated.

TCRdb keeps only in-frame clones here, not all; method: immunoSEQ multiplex PCR. This sample carries some 140,000 clones, approximately 90% of them seen once, and the ten largest clones take about a tenth. The clonotype originates from a human donor with chronic lymphocytic leukemia. The sequences come from PBMCs, collected after 12 months of ibrutinib treatment.

This CDR3 is CASSLQGESSYEQYF. The CDR3 DNA reads as TGTGCCAGCAGCTTACAGGGGGAGAGCTCCTACGAGCAGTACTTC. V and J are TRBV7-2 and TRBJ2-7; 7 bases line up with TRBD1. This CDR3 is built from 15 residues. With V trimmed by 2 bases and J by 0 bases, 4 bases remained unmatched. CDR1 and CDR2 (germline): SGHTA, FQGNSA. Variable domain in full (rest from reference TRBV7-2 and TRBJ2-7): GAGVSQSPSNKVTEKGKDVELRCDPISGHTALYWYRQSLGQGLEFLIYFQGNSAPDKSGLPSDRFSAERTGGSVSTLTIQRTQQEDSAVYLCASSLQGESSYEQYFGPGTRLTVT.